These 28 T cell receptor beta chains came from one sample sequenced in a study of T cells in localized non-small cell lung cancer. Some clones are missing from TCRdb's copy, which holds only in-frame ones; the method was immunoSEQ multiplex PCR. The table records around 1,000 clones, just over 30% of them present only once. Sequencing was performed on normal lung tissue next to the tumor, taken before any cancer treatment. The source of these receptors is a male donor older than 55 with stage II lung adenocarcinoma.

In its sample, this clone ranks as medium-sized. This chain uses TRBV6-8 with TRBJ1-1, with unresolved D. Deletions cut 2 bases from V and 0 bases from J, with 10 bases between. The germline CDR1 and CDR2 sequences are MNHGY and SAAAGT. The CDR3 is 15 residues long. In DNA, the CDR3 is TGTGCCAGCAGTTACACGGACTCTCTGAACACTGAAGCTTTCTTT. This gives the protein CASSYTDSLNTEAFF.

This chain links TRBV28 with TRBJ2-7, with 10 bases identical to TRBD2. The CDR3 has 15 amino acids. The V segment lost 6 bases and the J segment 3 bases; nucleotides outside the gene matches: 8. Germline assignment: CDR1 MDHEN and CDR2 SYDVKM. The CDR3, as DNA: TGTGCCAGCAGCCTAACTAGCGGGATAGGCTACGAGCAGTACTTC. Translating gives CASSLTSGIGYEQYF.

The chain is built from TRBV5-1 and TRBJ2-1, with 9 bases fitting TRBD2. With 4 bases clipped from V and 3 bases from J, the junction kept 5 bases outside the gene matches. CDR1 is SGHRS, CDR2 YFSETQ, per germline. CDR3 length: 15 amino acids. CDR3: CASSQRLADYNEQFF. For the CDR3, the DNA is TGCGCCAGCAGCCAGCGACTAGCGGACTACAATGAGCAGTTCTTC.

This chain uses TRBV16 with TRBJ1-1; 9 nucleotides match TRBD1. V was pared by 3 bases and J by 4 bases, with 0 bases of the junction left unmatched. CDR3 length: 13 residues. Looked up from germline, CDR1 is KGHSY and CDR2 is FQNENV. For the CDR3, the DNA is TGTGCCAGCAGCCAGGACAGGGGCACTGAAGCTTTCTTT. Translating gives CASSQDRGTEAFF.

This chain uses TRBV10-2 with TRBJ1-3, with D perhaps TRBD1 (6 bases). The ends were cut back, 11 bases at V and 3 bases at J, with 17 bases in the middle. CDR1 WSHSY and CDR2 SAAADI come from the germline V gene. The CDR3 length is 14 residues. CDR3 bases: TGCGCCGCCTGGTCAGGGGACGGTGGAAACACCATATATTTT. Protein product: CAAWSGDGGNTIYF.

This clone is medium-sized by share. The chain has TRBV6-8 and TRBJ1-1, with D perhaps matching TRBD1 (5 bases). V lost 3 bases, J lost 1 base, and 12 bases lay in between. The CDR3 is 15 residues long. Germline CDR1 and CDR2: MNHGY and SAAAGT. The CDR3 DNA follows: TGTGCCAGCAGTTATGGCCAGGGCTGGAACACTGAAGCTTTCTTT. It encodes CASSYGQGWNTEAFF.

The chain uses TRBV30 and TRBJ2-5; D gene unclear. V was shortened by 8 bases and J by 0 bases, with 10 bases between the two germline ends. The CDR3 is 12 residues long. The germline gives CDR1 GTSNPN, CDR2 SVGIG (reference sequence). The CDR3 protein is CARDGYQETQYF. The DNA of the CDR3 is TGTGCCCGAGATGGGTACCAAGAGACCCAGTACTTC. The full variable domain, with the rest looked up from reference TRBV30 and TRBJ2-5, is SQTIHQWPATLVQPVGSPLSLECTVEGTSNPNLYWYRQAAGRGLQLLFYSVGIGQISSEVPQNLSASRPQDRQFILSSKKLLLSDSGFYLCARDGYQETQYFGPGTRLLVL.

The chain has TRBV29-1 and TRBJ2-1, with TRBD2 identical over 7 bases. Per germline, CDR1 SQVTM and CDR2 ANQGSEA. V shed 7 bases, J shed 12 bases, and the junction held 15 bases outside the gene matches. This CDR3 is built from 13 residues. CDR3 in amino acids: CSARGVSGKRQFF. CDR3 DNA sequence: TGCAGCGCCCGGGGGGTGTCTGGTAAGCGGCAGTTCTTC.

The sample holds a few counts of this clone. The rearrangement joins TRBV19 to TRBJ1-1, with D unresolved. The V end lost 3 bases, the J end lost 0 bases, and 8 bases lay between the germline ends. Germline values: CDR1 LNHDA, CDR2 SQIVND (reference sequence). The length of the CDR3 is 14 residues. The CDR3 spells CASSMGGVNTEAFF. The CDR3 nucleotides are TGTGCCAGTAGTATGGGCGGCGTGAACACTGAAGCTTTCTTT.

A few counts support this clone. The chain joins TRBV6-1 to TRBJ1-4; no clear D. Trimming took off 1 base at V and 8 bases at J, with 11 bases between the two ends. The germline V gene has CDR1 MNHNS and CDR2 SASEGT. The CDR3 length is 14 residues. CDR3 bases: TGTGCCAGCAGTGAAGAAAGGGTACGCGAAAAACTGTTTTTT. This translates into CASSEERVREKLFF.

Sample share makes this clone medium-sized. The V and J genes are TRBV11-3 and TRBJ2-1; 7 nucleotides match TRBD2. CDR1 and CDR2 from the germline V gene are SGHNT and YENEEA. Trimming removed 5 bases from V and 3 bases from J; junction bases left unmatched: 4. The CDR3 is made up of 14 amino acids. The CDR3 region is CASSLSGDYNEQFF. The CDR3 DNA is TGTGCCAGCAGCCTAAGCGGGGACTACAATGAGCAGTTCTTC.

V is TRBV9 and J is TRBJ2-7; weak D call: TRBD1 (6 bases). CDR1 is SGDLS, CDR2 YYNGEE, per germline. V was clipped by 4 bases and J by 5 bases, with 16 bases between them. CDR3 length equals 14 residues. In DNA form, the CDR3 reads TGTGCCAGCAGCCACAGGGACGCGTTGGACGAGCAGTACTTC. This codes for CASSHRDALDEQYF.

A few counts support this clone. This CDR3 is CASSLQVEVNTEAFF. In DNA, the CDR3 is TGTGCCAGCAGTTTACAGGTCGAGGTGAACACTGAAGCTTTCTTT. The chain is built from TRBV28 and TRBJ1-1; D ambiguous. From germline, CDR1 is MDHEN and CDR2 SYDVKM. Trimming cost V 2 bases and J 0 bases, with 10 bases left between them. The CDR3 sequence is 15 residues long.

The table lists this clone with a few counts. The V call is TRBV6-8, the J call TRBJ2-3, with TRBD1 as a possible D gene (5 bases). The CDR3 length is 14 residues. Germline V gene data show CDR1 as MNHGY and CDR2 as SAAAGT. With 5 bases removed from V and 5 bases from J, the gap between germline ends came to 14 bases. For the CDR3, the DNA is TGTGCCAGCAGTGACGGGCAGGGTGGAGATACGCAGTATTTT. Its protein is CASSDGQGGDTQYF.

The V call is TRBV11-3, the J call TRBJ2-3; TRBD2 matches 11 bases. The CDR3 is 14 residues long. With V trimmed by 6 bases and J by 5 bases, 4 bases remained unmatched. Germline V gene lookup returns CDR1 SGHNT and CDR2 YENEEA. The CDR3 DNA sequence: TGTGCCAGCAGATCCGGGACTAGCGGAGATACGCAGTATTTT. It encodes CASRSGTSGDTQYF.

V and J are TRBV11-3 and TRBJ2-2; D call uncertain. Germline CDR1 and CDR2: SGHNT and YENEEA. This CDR3 region has 15 residues. Trimming removed 5 bases at V and 6 bases at J, with 16 bases between. The CDR3 loop reads CASSGRGTYAGELFF. DNA of the CDR3: TGTGCCAGCAGCGGGCGAGGCACATATGCCGGGGAGCTGTTTTTT.

This clone has more than one count but fewer than ten. The V gene is TRBV25-1, the J gene TRBJ1-1; weak D call: TRBD1 (5 bases). Trimming took 6 bases from V and 6 from J, leaving 20 bases between them. This CDR3 comprises 15 residues. The germline V gene encodes CDR1 MGHDK and CDR2 SYGVNS. CDR3 DNA: TGTGCCAGCAGAAGCCCGGGACGCTTTCACCCTGAAGCTTTCTTT. Translated: CASRSPGRFHPEAFF.

Sample share makes this clone medium-sized. J is TRBJ2-1 and V is TRBV6-8, with TRBD2 identical over 11 bases. Per the germline V gene, CDR1 is MNHGY and CDR2 is SAAAGT. Trimming at V came to 7 bases and at J to 0 bases, leaving 5 bases not matched to a gene. The CDR3 runs 16 residues. The CDR3 DNA follows: TGTGCCAGCAAAAGGGGACTAGCGGACTCCTACAATGAGCAGTTCTTC. Translation: CASKRGLADSYNEQFF.

This clone is termed medium-sized. The chain has TRBV11-3 and TRBJ1-2; TRBD1 matches 9 bases. The CDR3 extends over 14 amino acids. With 5 bases clipped from V and 3 bases from J, the junction kept 4 bases outside the gene matches. Germline values: CDR1 SGHNT, CDR2 YENEEA. This CDR3 is CASSPDRGDYGYTF. CDR3 in DNA: TGTGCCAGCAGCCCGGACAGGGGTGACTATGGCTACACCTTC.

This sequence joins TRBV19 and TRBJ2-1; TRBD2 matches 10 bases. J was trimmed by 9 bases and V by 3 bases; bases with no gene match: 5. The CDR3 covers 14 residues. CDR1 is LNHDA and CDR2 is SQIVND in the germline V gene (reference sequence). The CDR3 here is CASSMASGSGEQFF. CDR3 bases: TGTGCCAGTAGTATGGCTAGCGGGAGTGGTGAGCAGTTCTTC.

This clone is medium-sized by share. The chain employs TRBV11-3 and TRBJ2-1, with D perhaps being TRBD1 or TRBD2 (5 bases each). The germline V and J ends were trimmed by 2 bases and 10 bases, with 15 bases remaining between them. Germline CDR1 is SGHNT and CDR2 is YENEEA. The CDR3 runs to 14 residues. The CDR3 region is CASSLRDGLGEQFF. In DNA, the CDR3 is TGTGCCAGCAGCTTAAGGGACGGTCTCGGGGAGCAGTTCTTC.

By share, this clone counts as large (0.1 to 1%). This rearrangement joins TRBV6-8 to TRBJ2-2; 9 bases line up with TRBD2. V dropped 8 bases and J dropped 0; count of bases not matched to a gene: 1. The CDR3 is 14 amino acids. CDR1 MNHGY and CDR2 SAAAGT come from the germline V gene. Written as DNA, the CDR3 is TGTGCCAGCGGCGGGGGGGCGAACACCGGGGAGCTGTTTTTT. It yields the protein CASGGGANTGELFF.

The V and J genes are TRBV9 and TRBJ2-5, with unresolved D. Trimming took 0 bases from V and 7 from J, leaving 10 bases between them. Per the germline V gene, CDR1 is SGDLS and CDR2 is YYNGEE. The CDR3 loop spans 13 amino acids. CDR3 residues: CASSVEAVGTQYF. CDR3 coding DNA: TGTGCCAGCAGCGTAGAGGCTGTTGGGACCCAGTACTTC.

This chain uses TRBV19 with TRBJ2-1; 9 bases are a match to TRBD2. Germline CDR1 reads LNHDA; CDR2 reads SQIVND (reference sequence). Trimming at V came to 4 bases and at J to 2 bases, leaving 3 bases not matched to a gene. There are 15 residues in the CDR3. DNA of the CDR3: TGTGCCAGTAGTAGGCTAGCGGGAACCTACAATGAGCAGTTCTTC. Protein sequence: CASSRLAGTYNEQFF.

The rearrangement uses TRBV11-3 and TRBJ1-1; TRBD1 aligns across 7 bases. The CDR3 runs 14 residues. The V gene end was trimmed by 8 bases and the J gene end by 0 bases; junction bases not matched to a gene: 6. Germline lookup yields CDR1 SGHNT and CDR2 YENEEA. The chain's CDR3 is CASARGQLNTEAFF. For the CDR3, the DNA is TGTGCCAGCGCTCGGGGACAGCTGAACACTGAAGCTTTCTTT.

The J gene is TRBJ1-1, the V gene TRBV19; TRBD1 is a possible D gene (5 bases). Trimming took 5 bases from V and 3 from J, leaving 10 bases between them. The CDR3 is 13 residues long. Per germline, CDR1 LNHDA and CDR2 SQIVND (reference sequence). DNA for the CDR3: TGTGCCAGTAGTTCAATGGGGGACACTGAAGCTTTCTTT. Translating it yields CASSSMGDTEAFF.

A few counts support this clone. V usage is TRBV9 and J usage is TRBJ1-5; 8 bases are shared with TRBD1. V shed 6 bases, J shed 3 bases, and the junction held 5 bases outside the gene matches. From germline, CDR1 is SGDLS and CDR2 YYNGEE. This CDR3 spans 14 amino acids. The CDR3 here is CASTGQAFNQPQHF. The CDR3 DNA sequence: TGTGCCAGCACGGGACAGGCTTTCAATCAGCCCCAGCATTTT.

Here the CDR3 reads CAWGLGRVTNEQFF. The CDR3 region has the DNA TGTGCCTGGGGTTTGGGACGGGTGACCAATGAGCAGTTCTTC. The rearrangement uses TRBV30 and TRBJ2-1, with D perhaps matching TRBD1 or TRBD2 (5 bases each). The CDR3 contains 14 residues. Germline V gene data show CDR1 as GTSNPN and CDR2 as SVGIG (reference sequence). The germline V and J ends were trimmed by 5 bases and 6 bases, with 17 bases remaining between them.